Listed below are T cell receptor beta chains from one sample, sequenced in a study of shared clonotypes between healthy human individuals. Clones were sequenced by immunoSEQ multiplex PCR, and TCRdb holds only the in-frame ones, with some missing. The data contain hundreds of thousands of clones, 92% of them singletons. Sequencing used naive CD8+ T cells sorted from blood. The origin of the receptors is a man aged 30 to 45 in good health. Both conserved end residues are part of each CDR3. A D gene is named only where the DNA matches it firmly. Clone size is not always given. Where it is, it says once, few, many or a class for expanded clones.

v_gene	abundance	j_gene	d_gene	CDR3aa	CDR3nt
TRBV2	NA	TRBJ1-1	NA	CATHRVGTEAFF	TGTGCCACCCACAGGGTGGGCACTGAAGCTTTCTTT
TRBV7-7	NA	TRBJ2-7	NA	CASSPGRGYEQYF	TGTGCTAGCAGCCCTGGAAGAGGCTACGAGCAGTACTTC
TRBV5-1	NA	TRBJ2-4	NA	CASSLVGVDYKNIQYF	TGCGCCAGCAGCTTGGTTGGGGTGGACTATAAAAACATTCAGTACTTC
TRBV27	NA	TRBJ2-1	NA	CASSPRNRGLNEQFF	TGTGCCAGCAGTCCGCGTAACAGGGGACTCAATGAGCAGTTCTTC
TRBV28	NA	TRBJ1-1	NA	CASSLRPGLNTEAFF	TGTGCCAGCAGTTTAAGACCAGGGTTGAACACTGAAGCTTTCTTT
TRBV5-5	once	TRBJ2-7	TRBD2	CASSLDGLAESLEQYF	TGTGCCAGCAGCTTGGATGGACTAGCGGAATCCCTTGAGCAGTACTTC
TRBV14	once	TRBJ1-6	NA	CASSQGPLHNSPLHF	TGTGCCAGCAGCCAAGGACCGCTCCATAATTCACCCCTCCACTTT
TRBV28	NA	TRBJ2-1	TRBD2	CASSYGLAGGYNEQFF	TGTGCCAGCAGTTATGGGCTAGCGGGGGGGTACAATGAGCAGTTCTTC
TRBV10-3	NA	TRBJ2-7	TRBD1	CAINPGQGIYEQYF	TGTGCCATCAATCCGGGACAGGGAATTTACGAGCAGTACTTC
TRBV7-2	NA	TRBJ2-7	NA	CASSLGLARFEQYF	TGTGCCAGCAGCTTAGGTTTAGCTCGTTTCGAGCAGTACTTC
TRBV6-5	NA	TRBJ2-1	NA	CASSYGGPLNNEQFF	TGTGCCAGCAGTTACGGGGGGCCCCTAAACAATGAGCAGTTCTTC
TRBV13	NA	TRBJ2-1	TRBD2	CASSRLASYNEQFF	TGTGCCAGCAGCCGACTAGCGAGTTACAATGAGCAGTTCTTC
TRBV30	NA	TRBJ2-7	NA	CAWSVELGGYEQYF	TGTGCCTGGAGTGTTGAGCTCGGGGGCTACGAGCAGTACTTC
TRBV20-1	NA	TRBJ2-7	NA	CSARGGREQYF	TGCAGTGCTAGAGGGGGGCGTGAGCAGTACTTC
TRBV7-9	NA	TRBJ1-2	NA	CASSLATRGFINYGYTF	TGTGCCAGCAGCTTAGCCACCAGGGGATTTATAAACTATGGCTACACCTTC
TRBV7-9	NA	TRBJ1-3	NA	CASSLISNRNSGNTIYF	TGTGCCAGCAGCTTAATTTCAAACAGGAACTCTGGAAACACCATATATTTT
TRBV6-5	few	TRBJ2-7	NA	CASSYSTRQEPQYF	TGTGCCAGCAGTTACTCGACTCGTCAGGAACCGCAGTACTTC
TRBV6-6	NA	TRBJ1-2	NA	CASSWGDYGYTF	TGTGCCAGCAGTTGGGGGGACTATGGCTACACCTTC
TRBV7-9	NA	TRBJ2-1	TRBD2	CASPGRTSGTYNEQFF	TGTGCCAGCCCCGGACGGACTAGCGGGACCTACAATGAGCAGTTCTTC
TRBV6-1	NA	TRBJ2-7	TRBD2	CASTPGLGSGREQYF	TGTGCCAGCACCCCGGGACTAGGATCGGGACGCGAGCAGTACTTC
TRBV2	NA	TRBJ2-7	NA	CASSGSKGFEQYF	TGTGCCAGCAGTGGGAGTAAGGGCTTCGAGCAGTACTTC
TRBV28	NA	TRBJ1-4	TRBD1	CASSQRQGFEKLFF	TGTGCCAGCAGTCAAAGACAGGGGTTTGAAAAACTGTTTTTT
TRBV10-1	NA	TRBJ2-3	NA	CASSDHSSLADTQYF	TGCGCCAGCAGTGATCATAGCAGCCTTGCAGATACGCAGTATTTT
TRBV28	NA	TRBJ2-2	NA	CASSLYPLEELTNTGELFF	TGTGCCAGCAGTTTATACCCATTGGAGGAACTAACGAACACCGGGGAGCTGTTTTTT
TRBV7-6	NA	TRBJ2-7	NA	CASSLESSYEQYF	TGTGCCAGCAGCTTAGAGTCCTCCTACGAGCAGTACTTC
TRBV25-1	once	TRBJ2-2	TRBD1	CASSVSFSGQGTAGELFF	TGTGCCAGCAGTGTATCATTTTCGGGACAGGGTACCGCCGGGGAGCTGTTTTTT
TRBV15	NA	TRBJ2-1	NA	CATSTGTHNEQFF	TGTGCCACCAGCACCGGTACCCACAATGAGCAGTTCTTC
TRBV5-6	NA	TRBJ2-7	TRBD2	CASRGLAGGDEQYF	TGTGCCAGCAGGGGACTTGCGGGAGGGGACGAGCAGTACTTC
TRBV29-1	NA	TRBJ2-1	TRBD2	CSVEGGRAVMDEQFF	TGCAGCGTTGAAGGCGGGAGGGCCGTGATGGATGAGCAGTTCTTC
TRBV11-2	NA	TRBJ2-2	NA	CASSGSSENTGELFF	TGTGCCAGCAGCGGTTCGTCTGAGAACACCGGGGAGCTGTTTTTT
TRBV7-9	NA	TRBJ2-7	NA	CASSLGTVTYEQYF	TGTGCCAGCAGCTTAGGGACAGTTACCTACGAGCAGTACTTC
TRBV27	NA	TRBJ2-1	NA	CASSLGGARNEQFF	TGTGCCAGCAGTTTGGGGGGGGCACGCAATGAGCAGTTCTTC
TRBV19	NA	TRBJ1-5	NA	CASSIAGASNQPQHF	TGTGCCAGTAGTATCGCAGGGGCCAGCAATCAGCCCCAGCATTTT
TRBV19	NA	TRBJ2-3	TRBD2	CASSIRGDLAGATDTQYF	TGTGCCAGTAGTATTAGAGGGGACCTAGCGGGAGCCACAGATACGCAGTATTTT
TRBV9	NA	TRBJ2-5	TRBD2	CASSPRLAGVGETQYF	TGTGCCAGCAGCCCTCGACTAGCGGGAGTCGGGGAGACCCAGTACTTC
TRBV10-1	once	TRBJ2-2	NA	CASSESSSGELFF	TGCGCCAGCAGTGAGTCAAGCTCCGGGGAGCTGTTTTTT
TRBV2	NA	TRBJ1-5	NA	CASSQRFSNQPQHF	TGTGCCAGCAGTCAACGGTTTAGCAATCAGCCCCAGCATTTT
TRBV7-6	NA	TRBJ1-5	NA	CASSLGHGQPQHF	TGTGCCAGCAGCTTAGGTCATGGGCAGCCCCAGCATTTT
TRBV2	NA	TRBJ2-6	NA	CASSWDVDSGANVLTF	TGTGCCAGCAGTTGGGACGTAGACTCTGGGGCCAACGTCCTGACTTTC
TRBV6-1	NA	TRBJ1-3	NA	CASSTRDRSDRTIYF	TGTGCCAGCAGTACCCGGGACCGATCCGATCGGACCATATATTTT
TRBV18	NA	TRBJ1-4	NA	CASSPSRINEKLFF	TGTGCCAGCTCACCATCCAGGATAAATGAAAAACTGTTTTTT
TRBV6-1	NA	TRBJ2-7	NA	CASSPFSWGYEQYF	TGTGCCAGCAGTCCGTTCTCTTGGGGCTACGAGCAGTACTTC
TRBV9	few	TRBJ2-1	NA	CASSAYSSLGNEQFF	TGTGCCAGCAGCGCCTACTCCTCGCTCGGGAATGAGCAGTTCTTC
TRBV6-5	NA	TRBJ2-5	NA	CASSPDPGLQETQYF	TGTGCCAGCAGCCCCGACCCAGGGCTCCAAGAGACCCAGTACTTC
TRBV19	NA	TRBJ2-2	TRBD2	CASSQRRRDYSLGELFF	TGTGCCAGTAGCCAGCGTCGACGGGACTACTCTCTCGGGGAGCTGTTTTTT
TRBV5-4	NA	TRBJ2-2	NA	CASSRGLQHTGELFF	TGTGCCAGCAGCCGGGGGCTACAACACACCGGGGAGCTGTTTTTT
TRBV2	NA	TRBJ1-5	NA	CASSELTSNQPQHF	TGTGCCAGCAGTGAATTGACGAGCAATCAGCCCCAGCATTTT
TRBV4-3	NA	TRBJ2-2	NA	CASSQDGSVNTGELFF	TGCGCCAGCAGCCAAGACGGCAGCGTTAACACCGGGGAGCTGTTTTTT
TRBV7-2	NA	TRBJ2-7	NA	CASAGQAYEQYF	TGTGCCAGCGCCGGACAAGCCTACGAGCAGTACTTC
TRBV10-3	once	TRBJ2-7	NA	CATWDGTYEQYF	TGTGCCACCTGGGACGGCACCTACGAGCAGTACTTC
TRBV29-1	NA	TRBJ2-1	TRBD2	CSVEGLAGNEQFF	TGCAGCGTTGAAGGACTAGCGGGGAATGAGCAGTTCTTC
TRBV7-9	NA	TRBJ2-7	TRBD2	CASSWTGTSGSYEQYF	TGTGCCAGCAGCTGGACCGGGACTAGCGGCTCCTACGAGCAGTACTTC
TRBV7-8	NA	TRBJ2-7	NA	CASSPAGYGNYEQYF	TGTGCCAGCAGCCCGGCGGGATATGGGAACTACGAGCAGTACTTC
TRBV27	few	TRBJ2-3	NA	CASSLLDVTDTQYF	TGTGCCAGCAGTTTATTAGACGTCACAGATACGCAGTATTTT
TRBV2	NA	TRBJ2-1	TRBD1	CASKGTEYYNEQFF	TGTGCCAGCAAGGGGACAGAGTACTACAATGAGCAGTTCTTC
TRBV4-1	NA	TRBJ2-7	TRBD1	CASSQDPGQGTIEQYF	TGCGCCAGCAGCCAAGATCCGGGACAGGGAACCATTGAGCAGTACTTC
TRBV15	NA	TRBJ2-7	TRBD1	CATSTTIALTGAPREQYF	TGTGCCACCAGCACAACTATAGCCCTGACAGGGGCCCCACGGGAGCAGTACTTC
TRBV19	NA	TRBJ1-2	NA	CASSPNGPGYTF	TGTGCCAGTAGTCCAAACGGGCCGGGCTACACCTTC
TRBV27	NA	TRBJ2-5	NA	CASSPLGRGQQETQYF	TGTGCCAGCAGCCCCTTAGGGCGGGGGCAACAAGAGACCCAGTACTTC